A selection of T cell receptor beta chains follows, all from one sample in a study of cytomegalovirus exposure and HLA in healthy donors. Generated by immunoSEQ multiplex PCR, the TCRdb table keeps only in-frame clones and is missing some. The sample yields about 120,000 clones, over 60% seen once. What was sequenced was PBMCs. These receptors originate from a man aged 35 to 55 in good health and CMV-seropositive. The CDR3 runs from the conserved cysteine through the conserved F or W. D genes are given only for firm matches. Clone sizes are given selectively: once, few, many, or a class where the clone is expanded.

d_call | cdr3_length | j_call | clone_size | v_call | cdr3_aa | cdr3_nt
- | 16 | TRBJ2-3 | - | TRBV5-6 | CASSLGLRGSPDTQYF | TGTGCCAGCAGCTTGGGTCTACGGGGTTCCCCAGATACGCAGTATTTT
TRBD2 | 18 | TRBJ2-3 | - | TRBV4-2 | CASSHEPSGALAVDTQYF | TGTGCCAGCAGCCACGAACCTAGCGGGGCCCTAGCAGTGGATACGCAGTATTTT
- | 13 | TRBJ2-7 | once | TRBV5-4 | CASSPGQNYEQYF | TGTGCCAGCAGTCCAGGACAGAACTACGAGCAGTACTTC
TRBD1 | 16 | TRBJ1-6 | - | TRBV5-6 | CASSGLGQGIYSPLHF | TGTGCCAGCAGCGGGCTGGGACAGGGAATTTATTCACCCCTCCACTTT
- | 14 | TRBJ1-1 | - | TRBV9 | CASSAGQMNTEAFF | TGTGCCAGCAGCGCCGGACAGATGAACACTGAAGCTTTCTTT
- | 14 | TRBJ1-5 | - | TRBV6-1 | CASRTEYSNQPQHF | TGTGCCAGCAGGACAGAGTATAGCAATCAGCCCCAGCATTTT
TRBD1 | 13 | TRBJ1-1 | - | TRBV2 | CASQGALNTEAFF | TGTGCCAGCCAGGGGGCTTTGAACACTGAAGCTTTCTTT
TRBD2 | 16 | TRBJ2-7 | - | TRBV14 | CASSHLTSGGLYEQYF | TGTGCCAGCAGCCACCTGACTAGCGGGGGTTTATACGAGCAGTACTTC
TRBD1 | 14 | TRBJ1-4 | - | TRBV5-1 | CASSLRDRDEKLFF | TGCGCCAGCAGCTTACGGGACAGGGATGAAAAACTGTTTTTT
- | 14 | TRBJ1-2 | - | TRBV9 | CASSVGRVIDGYTF | TGTGCCAGCAGCGTAGGCAGGGTGATCGATGGCTACACCTTC
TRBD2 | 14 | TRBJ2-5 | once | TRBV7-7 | CASSLAGGEETQYF | TGTGCTAGCAGCTTAGCGGGAGGGGAAGAGACCCAGTACTTC
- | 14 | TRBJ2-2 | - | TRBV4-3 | CASRFGGNTGELFF | TGCGCCAGCCGATTCGGGGGGAACACCGGGGAGCTGTTTTTT
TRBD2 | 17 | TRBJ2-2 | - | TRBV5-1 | CASSLGSLARYTGELFF | TGCGCCAGCAGCTTGGGCTCACTAGCGCGGTACACCGGGGAGCTGTTTTTT
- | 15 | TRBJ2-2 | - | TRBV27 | CASRARQANTGELFF | TGTGCCAGCAGGGCCCGACAGGCAAACACCGGGGAGCTGTTTTTT
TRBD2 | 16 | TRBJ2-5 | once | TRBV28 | CASSSPTSARGETQYF | TGTGCCAGCAGTTCGCCGACTAGCGCCAGGGGAGAGACCCAGTACTTC
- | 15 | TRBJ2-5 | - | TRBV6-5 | CASSYFSQGGETQYF | TGTGCCAGCAGTTATTTTTCGCAGGGGGGAGAGACCCAGTACTTC
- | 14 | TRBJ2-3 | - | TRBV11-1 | CASSFPGVTDTQYF | TGTGCCAGCAGCTTCCCGGGGGTAACAGATACGCAGTATTTT
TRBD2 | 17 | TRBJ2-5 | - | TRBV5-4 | CASSLKTGLAGRETQYF | TGTGCCAGCAGCCTTAAAACTGGACTAGCGGGGAGGGAGACCCAGTACTTC
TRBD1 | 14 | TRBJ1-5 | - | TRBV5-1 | CASSQGTGNQPQHF | TGCGCCAGCAGCCAAGGGACAGGCAATCAGCCCCAGCATTTT
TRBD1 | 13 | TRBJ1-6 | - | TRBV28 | CANSGGGNSPLHF | TGTGCCAACTCAGGGGGCGGCAATTCACCCCTCCACTTT
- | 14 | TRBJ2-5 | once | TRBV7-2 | CASSRRSGGETQYF | TGTGCCAGCAGCCGCAGGTCCGGGGGAGAGACCCAGTACTTC
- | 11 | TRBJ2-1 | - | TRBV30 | CARTLRGEQFF | TGTGCAAGGACCCTGCGGGGTGAGCAGTTCTTC
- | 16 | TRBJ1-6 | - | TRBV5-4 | CASSLSRVGLRAPLHF | TGTGCCAGCAGCTTGTCCCGGGTGGGTTTGCGGGCACCCCTCCACTTT
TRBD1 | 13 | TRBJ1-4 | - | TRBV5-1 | CASSGTGAGKLFF | TGCGCCAGCAGCGGGACAGGGGCCGGAAAACTGTTTTTT
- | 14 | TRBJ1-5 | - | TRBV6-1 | CASARVYSNQPQHF | TGTGCCAGCGCCAGGGTTTATAGCAATCAGCCCCAGCATTTT
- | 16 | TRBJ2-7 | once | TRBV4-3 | CASSVGGGAQVGEQYF | TGCGCCAGCAGCGTTGGAGGGGGGGCCCAAGTGGGAGAGCAGTACTTC
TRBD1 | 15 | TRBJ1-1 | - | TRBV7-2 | CASSLGTGLNTEAFF | TGTGCCAGCAGCTTAGGGACAGGGCTGAACACTGAAGCTTTCTTT
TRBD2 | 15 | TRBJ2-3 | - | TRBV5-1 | CASSPTSGGAGAQYF | TGCGCCAGCAGCCCGACTAGCGGGGGGGCAGGTGCGCAGTATTTT
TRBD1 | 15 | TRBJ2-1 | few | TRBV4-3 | CASSQGTGGYNEQFF | TGCGCCAGCAGCCAAGGGACAGGGGGCTACAATGAGCAGTTCTTC
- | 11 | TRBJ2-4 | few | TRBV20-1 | CSARDVDIQYF | TGCAGTGCTAGAGATGTCGACATTCAGTACTTC
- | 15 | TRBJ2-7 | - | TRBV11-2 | CASSLPLGSSYGQYF | TGTGCCAGCAGCTTACCCTTGGGGAGCTCCTACGGGCAGTACTTC
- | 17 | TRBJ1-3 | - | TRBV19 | CASSVGGRLPSGNTIYF | TGTGCCAGTAGTGTTGGCGGGAGGTTACCGTCTGGAAACACCATATATTTT
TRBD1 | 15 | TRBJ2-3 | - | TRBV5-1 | CASSEGTGMTDTQYF | TGCGCCAGCAGCGAGGGGACAGGGATGACAGATACGCAGTATTTT
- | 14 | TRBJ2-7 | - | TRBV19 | CASSISGTTYEQYF | TGTGCCAGTAGTATCTCCGGGACAACCTACGAGCAGTACTTC
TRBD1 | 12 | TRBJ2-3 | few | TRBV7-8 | CASRQGSDTQYF | TGTGCCAGCAGACAGGGGTCTGATACGCAGTATTTT
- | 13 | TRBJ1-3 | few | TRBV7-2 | CASSPRSGNTIYF | TGTGCCAGCAGCCCTAGATCTGGAAACACCATATATTTT
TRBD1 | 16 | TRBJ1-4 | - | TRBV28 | CASSFLIQGAREKLFF | TGTGCCAGCAGTTTCCTTATACAGGGGGCGCGGGAAAAACTGTTTTTT
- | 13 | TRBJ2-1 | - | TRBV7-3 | CASSLGASGEQFF | TGTGCCAGCAGCTTAGGCGCGAGCGGCGAGCAGTTCTTC
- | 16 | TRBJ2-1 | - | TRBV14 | CASSRLTGRSYNEQFF | TGTGCCAGCAGCCGCCTTACAGGGCGCTCCTACAATGAGCAGTTCTTC